This T cell receptor (beta chain) was retrieved from a study of control samples from healthy donors and cancer patients. Only in-frame clones appear in the TCRdb table, and some are missing; sequencing was by immunoSEQ multiplex PCR. The sample has 130,000 or so clones; 94% are singletons. The CDR3 extends over 15 amino acids. Germline V lookup: CDR1 SGHTA, CDR2 FQGNSA. V was clipped by 1 base and J by 4 bases, with 11 bases between them. The sequenced sample was blood. This sequence joins TRBV7-2 and TRBJ1-5; weak D call: TRBD1 (5 bases). The origin of this receptor is a man in his forties in good health. Here the CDR3 DNA reads TGTGCCAGCAGCTTAGTTTTTGGGGGAAATCAGCCCCAGCATTTT. It codes for CASSLVFGGNQPQHF.